The 20 T cell receptor beta chains presented below share a single source sample, sequenced in a study of cytomegalovirus exposure and HLA in healthy donors (dated by TCRdb to 2015 to 2018). The receptor library was made with the immunoSEQ multiplex PCR assay. The multiplex PCR relied on a mix of 60 forward primers for TCR Vbeta segments and 13 reverse primers for TCR Jbeta segments. Entries here come from immuneACCESS through TCRdb and include only in-frame sequences with V and J called. Some clones fail to appear in such tables; in the studies checked, an unresolved V gene covers under half of the shortfall, and the cause of the remainder is unknown. The sample table contains around 150,000 clones; only one count was recorded for about 80% of them. Around 5.4% of the sample lies in the top ten. The material sequenced was PBMCs. The origin of the receptors is a man under 40 in good health and CMV-seropositive.

CDR3 amino acids: CASIPPSQETQYF. Written as DNA, the CDR3 is TGTGCCAGCATCCCGCCCAGTCAAGAGACCCAGTACTTC. The chain carries TRBV7-9 and TRBJ2-5; D gene unclear. The ends were cut back, 7 bases at V and 2 bases at J, with 11 bases in the middle. CDR1 and CDR2 from the germline V gene are SEHNR and FQNEAQ (reference sequence). The CDR3 is 13 amino acids.

The chain couples TRBV18 to TRBJ1-1; D is unclear. Germline CDR1 is KGHSH and CDR2 is LQKENI. V was pared by 3 bases and J by 10 bases, with 9 bases between. There are 11 residues in the CDR3. The CDR3 DNA is TGTGCCAGCTCACCGGGCAGCTCAGCTTTCTTT. Translated, it gives CASSPGSSAFF.

The count of this clone is one. The chain's CDR3 is CASSSPTARRETQYF. The CDR3 nucleotides read TGTGCCAGCAGCTCTCCGACAGCGAGACGAGAGACCCAGTACTTC. The V gene is TRBV5-4, the J gene TRBJ2-5; possibly TRBD1 for D (5 bases). CDR1 SGHNT and CDR2 YYREEE come from the germline V gene (reference sequence). The germline V and J ends were trimmed by 3 bases and 4 bases, with 16 bases remaining between them. The CDR3 has 15 residues.

The chain joins TRBV10-3 to TRBJ2-7; weak D call: TRBD2 (6 bases). The V end lost 3 bases, the J end lost 5 bases, and 14 bases lay between the germline ends. Germline V gene sequence: CDR1 ENHRY, CDR2 SYGVKD. The CDR3 loop spans 14 amino acids. The CDR3 reads CAISDGGGINEQYF. DNA for the CDR3: TGTGCCATCAGTGACGGGGGAGGAATCAACGAGCAGTACTTC.

In this sample, this clone turned up a few times. This rearrangement joins TRBV4-3 to TRBJ2-3, with TRBD2 identical over 15 bases. Per the germline V gene, CDR1 is LGHNA and CDR2 is YSLEER. Germline trimming cut 1 base from V and 1 base from J; bases unmatched to any gene: 0. There are 17 residues in the CDR3. Here the CDR3 DNA reads TGCGCCAGCAGCCAAGGGACTAGCGGGGGGGGCACAGATACGCAGTATTTT. It encodes CASSQGTSGGGTDTQYF.

The chain employs TRBV4-2 and TRBJ2-3, with TRBD2 as a possible D gene (6 bases). Trimming pared 5 bases from V and 3 bases from J, leaving 15 bases between. CDR1 is LGHNA, CDR2 YNFKEQ, per germline. The CDR3 has 15 amino acids. The CDR3 region is CASSISGDGTDTQYF. The CDR3, as DNA: TGTGCCAGCAGCATTTCGGGAGATGGAACAGATACGCAGTATTTT.

This chain links TRBV10-3 with TRBJ2-5; D gene unclear. V was clipped by 0 bases and J by 4 bases, with 15 bases between them. This CDR3 has 16 residues. Germline-derived CDR1 and CDR2 are ENHRY and SYGVKD. The CDR3: CAISESSQVGRETQYF. As DNA, the CDR3 is TGTGCCATCAGTGAGTCATCCCAGGTTGGAAGAGAGACCCAGTACTTC.

The genes are TRBV6-5 and TRBJ1-5; 7 positions match TRBD1. Germline-derived CDR1 and CDR2 are MNHEY and SVGAGI. The junction had 6 bases not matched to a gene; V was cut back by 8 bases and J by 2 bases. The CDR3 spans 14 residues. The CDR3 sequence is CASGTGVGNQPQHF. The CDR3 nucleotides are TGTGCCAGCGGAACAGGGGTTGGCAATCAGCCCCAGCATTTT.

The chain couples TRBV6-4 to TRBJ2-3, with 7 bases aligning to TRBD1. The V gene end was trimmed by 4 bases and the J gene end by 7 bases; junction bases not matched to a gene: 5. CDR1 is MRHNA and CDR2 is SNTAGT in the germline V gene. The CDR3 spans 13 residues. For the CDR3, the DNA is TGTGCCAGCAGTGCTGCGACAGGGAATACGCAGTATTTT. Protein: CASSAATGNTQYF.

CDR3 DNA sequence: TGTGCCACCCACCGGGGAAACACCATATATTTT. It codes for CATHRGNTIYF. The V gene is TRBV27, the J gene TRBJ1-3; D is unclear. There are 11 residues in the CDR3. The V and J ends lost 10 bases and 4 bases respectively, with 8 bases between them. Germline-derived CDR1 and CDR2 are MNHEY and SMNVEV (reference sequence).

This chain joins TRBV5-1 and TRBJ2-2, with D possibly TRBD1 on 5 matching bases. CDR1 SGHRS and CDR2 YFSETQ come from the germline V gene. This CDR3 comprises 13 residues. V shed 0 bases and J shed 5 bases, with 5 bases lying between them. The chain's CDR3 is CASSLDRTGELFF. CDR3 nucleotide sequence: TGCGCCAGCAGCTTGGACAGGACCGGGGAGCTGTTTTTT.

This clone was recorded once. This chain joins TRBV14 and TRBJ1-2; no firm D call. Germline V gives CDR1 SGHDN, CDR2 FVKESK. The V end lost 2 bases, the J end lost 4 bases, and 8 bases lay between the germline ends. CDR3 size: 13 residues. CDR3 in amino acids: CASSQRESYGYTF. CDR3 nucleotides: TGTGCCAGCAGCCAAAGGGAGAGCTATGGCTACACCTTC. The full variable domain, completed using reference TRBV14 and TRBJ1-2, is EAGVTQFPSHSVIEKGQTVTLRCDPISGHDNLYWYRRVMGKEIKFLLHFVKESKQDESGMPNNRFLAERTGGTYSTLKVQPAELEDSGVYFCASSQRESYGYTFGSGTRLTVV.

This chain joins TRBV5-1 and TRBJ2-5; possible D gene TRBD2, 7 bases. Germline-derived CDR1 and CDR2 are SGHRS and YFSETQ. The length of the CDR3 is 14 residues. Trimming cost V 7 bases and J 4 bases, with 17 bases left between them. CDR3 DNA sequence: TGCGCCAGCGATGGAGGGGGGGCCGGAGAGACCCAGTACTTC. This gives the protein CASDGGGAGETQYF.

This clone was seen only once. This chain joins TRBV29-1 and TRBJ2-3; 8 nucleotides line up with TRBD1. From germline, CDR1 is SQVTM and CDR2 ANQGSEA. The length of the CDR3 is 17 residues. The junction had 19 bases not matched to a gene; V was cut back by 7 bases and J by 4 bases. The CDR3 DNA sequence: TGCAGCGCCCCAGGGGCAGGGGGCCTCTGGAGGGCAGATACGCAGTATTTT. It encodes CSAPGAGGLWRADTQYF.

The chain couples TRBV18 to TRBJ2-7, with TRBD2 matching 7 bases. V gave up 6 bases and J gave up 2 bases; unmatched junction bases: 10. This CDR3 comprises 15 residues. Germline V gene data show CDR1 as KGHSH and CDR2 as LQKENI. CDR3 in DNA: TGTGCCAGCTCGCGATCTCGGGGGGATACCTACGAGCAGTACTTC. Protein: CASSRSRGDTYEQYF.

The rearrangement joins TRBV6-6 to TRBJ2-1, with D unclear. Germline CDR1 and CDR2: MNHNY and SVGAGI (reference sequence). V was trimmed by 2 bases and J by 9 bases, leaving 8 bases between them. The CDR3 contains 12 residues. The CDR3 DNA sequence: TGTGCCAGCAGTTACCTAGACGTTGAGCAGTTCTTC. Amino acid sequence: CASSYLDVEQFF.

This rearrangement joins TRBV2 to TRBJ2-7, with 9 positions matching TRBD1. This CDR3 has 14 residues. Germline V gene data show CDR1 as SNHLY and CDR2 as FYNNEI. V dropped 5 bases and J dropped 7; count of bases not matched to a gene: 9. CDR3 region: CASSYLGQGGEQYF. As DNA, the CDR3 is TGTGCCAGCAGTTACCTGGGACAGGGAGGAGAGCAGTACTTC.

The sample holds many counts of this clone. J is TRBJ2-2 and V is TRBV25-1, with D maybe TRBD1 (7 bases). Per the germline V gene, CDR1 is MGHDK and CDR2 is SYGVNS. Trimming left V 4 bases short and J 6 bases short, with 21 bases between. CDR3 length equals 17 residues. As DNA, the CDR3 is TGTGCCAGCAGTGCCGCCTTGGCAGGGGGGTCCGCCGGGGAGCTGTTTTTT. It codes for CASSAALAGGSAGELFF. Drawing the rest from reference TRBV25-1 and TRBJ2-2, the complete variable domain is EADIYQTPRYLVIGTGKKITLECSQTMGHDKMYWYQQDPGMELHLIHYSYGVNSTEKGDLSSESTVSRIRTEHFPLTLESARPSHTSQYLCASSAALAGGSAGELFFGEGSRLTVL.

This clone was detected a few times. The CDR3 DNA reads as TGTGCCAGCAGCGTCGGGACAGGGGCCTACGAGCAGTACTTC. Residues: CASSVGTGAYEQYF. This chain links TRBV9 with TRBJ2-7; 10 bases match TRBD1. The V gene end was trimmed by 2 bases and the J gene end by 2 bases; junction bases not matched to a gene: 1. This CDR3 is built from 14 residues. CDR1 is SGDLS, CDR2 YYNGEE, per germline.

This chain joins TRBV28 and TRBJ1-3, with 7 bases that match TRBD1. This CDR3 has 15 residues. In germline, CDR1 is MDHEN, CDR2 SYDVKM. V shed 5 bases and J 4 bases; nucleotides not matched to a gene: 8. The CDR3 region has the DNA TGTGCCAGCAGTCCTGGACAGGCCGCGGGAAACACCATATATTTT. Translated: CASSPGQAAGNTIYF.